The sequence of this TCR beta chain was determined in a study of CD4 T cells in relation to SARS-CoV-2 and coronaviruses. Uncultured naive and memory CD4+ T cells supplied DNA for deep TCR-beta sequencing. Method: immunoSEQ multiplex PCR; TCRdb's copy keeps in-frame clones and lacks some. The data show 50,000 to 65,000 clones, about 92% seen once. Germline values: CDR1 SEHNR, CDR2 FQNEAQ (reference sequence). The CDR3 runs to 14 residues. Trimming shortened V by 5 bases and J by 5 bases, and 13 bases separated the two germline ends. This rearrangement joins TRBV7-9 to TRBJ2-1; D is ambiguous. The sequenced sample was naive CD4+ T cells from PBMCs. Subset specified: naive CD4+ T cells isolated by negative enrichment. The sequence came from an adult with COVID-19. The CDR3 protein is CASSLLRLDNEQFF. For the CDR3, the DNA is TGTGCCAGCAGCCTGCTCCGGCTCGACAATGAGCAGTTCTTC.